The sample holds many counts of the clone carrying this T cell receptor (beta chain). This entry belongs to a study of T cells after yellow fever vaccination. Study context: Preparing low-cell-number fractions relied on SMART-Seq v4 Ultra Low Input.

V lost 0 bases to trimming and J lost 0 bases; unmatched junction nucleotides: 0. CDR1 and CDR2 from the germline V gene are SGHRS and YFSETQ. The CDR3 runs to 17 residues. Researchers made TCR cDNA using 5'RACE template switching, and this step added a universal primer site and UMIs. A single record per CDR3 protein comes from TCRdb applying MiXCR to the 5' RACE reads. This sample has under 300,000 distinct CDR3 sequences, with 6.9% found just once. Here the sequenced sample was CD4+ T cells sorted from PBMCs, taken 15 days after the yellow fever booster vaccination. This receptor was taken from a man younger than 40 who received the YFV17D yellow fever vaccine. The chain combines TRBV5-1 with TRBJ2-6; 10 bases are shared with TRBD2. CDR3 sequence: CASSLASGGSGANVLTF. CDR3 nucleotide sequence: TGCGCCAGCAGCTTGGCTAGCGGGGGCTCTGGGGCCAACGTCCTGACTTTC.